This is a list of T cell receptor beta chains from one sample in a study of blood T cell repertoires in COVID-19. TCRdb's table, derived via immunoSEQ multiplex PCR, lists solely in-frame clones and lacks some. The table includes 200,000 to 250,000 clones, more than 75% detected once. The sequencing input was peripheral blood. These TCRs come from a woman in her sixties who had recovered from COVID-19. Both conserved end residues are part of each CDR3. Each record gives: D gene, clone size, V gene, CDR3 protein. D genes are given only for firm matches. Part of the rows lack a size; the others show once, few, many or a class for expanded clones.

TRBD1 - TRBV7-6 CASSHDRGKAGELFF
- once TRBV7-8 CASSLQFAVLGEQYF
- - TRBV5-1 CASSPAAKNIQYF
TRBD1 - TRBV7-9 CASSLEGTGGVRGTEAFF
- - TRBV7-3 CASSLTYAGRTPLDTQYF
TRBD2 - TRBV4-2 CASSQGPPGRGIIVDTQYF
TRBD1 - TRBV28 CASSFFDRDSSPLHF
TRBD1 once TRBV11-2 CASSWDGQVGEQYF
- once TRBV10-3 CAISESIGLGRGRETQYF
TRBD2 - TRBV23-1 CASSQSIGGAYEQYF
TRBD1 few TRBV9 CASSLTGFGYSPLHF
TRBD1 - TRBV28 CASSTRDRGIEKLFF
- - TRBV3-1/TRBV3-2 CASSPGGLSETQYF
TRBD2 once TRBV7-9 CASRLLGRAGGADTQYF
TRBD1 - TRBV28 CASSLSRTGGFPYGYTF
TRBD1 once TRBV7-6 CASSSGQTRSLEQYF
- - TRBV19 CASSIETELYGYTF
- - TRBV29-1 CSVTPAGANVLTF
TRBD1 - TRBV28 CASSLGGQGKSHEQYF
TRBD1 - TRBV11-1 CASSPGTGGAQYF
- - TRBV28 CASRQATDTQYF
- - TRBV6-5 CASSYLNEQFF
- - TRBV7-6 CASSTSEGADPDYEQYF
TRBD1 - TRBV28 CASSFSGGSTEAFF
TRBD1 - TRBV19 CATLGQDYEQYF
- - TRBV6-5 CASSYAYLDREQYF
- - TRBV6-2/TRBV6-3 CASSRLTVNYGYTF
- - TRBV29-1 CSGGDSSYEQYF
TRBD1 - TRBV25-1 CASSDTGQSPYEQYF
TRBD1 - TRBV29-1 CSVAPGGDQPQHF
TRBD1 - TRBV9 CASSVASRTGVETQYF
TRBD1 - TRBV7-9 CASSQTGNEKLFF
- - TRBV6-6 CASSSPRGSGANVLTF
- - TRBV7-2 CASSLGGRGSGNTIYF
- - TRBV6-5 CASSNRVPNEKLFF
- - TRBV27 CASSLLGRGTGELFF
TRBD2 once TRBV7-9 CASSSGASQNIQYF
- - TRBV23-1 CASSQLKSRFSGLTLF
- - TRBV7-2 CASSPRPLNYGYTF
TRBD1 - TRBV19 CASSSRPGTGDQPQHF